The T cell receptor beta chain described here comes from a study of T cells in Graves' hyperthyroidism and ophthalmopathy. V was clipped by 2 bases and J by 9 bases; unmatched bases: 5. This CDR3 region has 12 residues. Germline CDR1 is DFQATT and CDR2 is SNEGSKA (reference sequence). RNA transcripts served as the template for amplifying TCR beta CDR3 regions. The HTBI primer set served for first-round RT-PCR of the TCR CDR3. TCRdb ran MiXCR on the multiplex PCR reads and lists one entry per CDR3 protein. The table has 550,000 to 700,000 distinct CDR3 sequences, about half seen once. Exclusion followed for patients with uncontrolled infection, other autoimmune disease, pregnancy or lactation. Based on clinical symptoms, serum thyroxine and TRAb, thyroid ultrasound and orbital computed tomography, diagnoses were reached. The sample holds many counts of this clonotype. What it binds is unknown. Study-level findings and limits: Most thyroid clonotypes with frequency above 0.001 were detected in blood. A 13 V-J signature model discriminated ophthalmopathy versus stable hyperthyroidism.

The sample taken for sequencing was peripheral blood or thyroid tissue (not recorded which). The sequence was obtained from an adult woman with Graves' disease, either hyperthyroidism or ophthalmopathy (not recorded which). The genes are TRBV20-1 and TRBJ2-7, with 9 nucleotides matching TRBD1. CDR3 region: CSARRTGEGQYF. CDR3 bases: TGCAGTGCTAGACGGACAGGGGAGGGGCAGTACTTC.